Listed below are T cell receptor beta chains from one sample, sequenced in a study of regulatory T cells in long-lasting Graves disease. MiXCR, run by TCRdb on the multiplex PCR reads, gives a single entry per CDR3 protein. The sample yields around 400,000 distinct CDR3 sequences, roughly 10% seen once. The sample was also reused in another study, on T cells in Graves' hyperthyroidism and ophthalmopathy.

The sequencing here drew on peripheral blood mononuclear cells (PBMCs), taken at new diagnosis, from a patient treated with antithyroid drugs. The receptors shown here come from a woman aged 18-35 years with Graves disease. CDR3s include the opening cysteine and the closing phenylalanine or tryptophan. Fields, in order: CDR3 DNA, CDR3 protein, clone size, D gene, J gene, V gene. The D gene is left open where the match is weak. Size is stated for part of the rows, as once, few or many counts, or as a class when the clone is expanded.

DNA: TGTGCCAGCAGTTTAATCTGGGTTGAAGGAAACACCATATATTTT; CDR3: CASSLIWVEGNTIYF; size: many; D: .; J: TRBJ1-3; V: TRBV12-3/TRBV12-4
DNA: TGTGCCAGCAGCCAACGAGGGAGGGCCAATGAGCAGTTCTTC; CDR3: CASSQRGRANEQFF; size: many; D: TRBD2; J: TRBJ2-1; V: TRBV4-2
DNA: TGCGCCAGCAGCCAAGATAGGGGGGCGGTTAATGGCTACACCTTC; CDR3: CASSQDRGAVNGYTF; size: .; D: .; J: TRBJ1-2; V: TRBV4-3
DNA: TGTGCCTGGAGTGATGACAGGGGGAAGACCCAGTACTTC; CDR3: CAWSDDRGKTQYF; size: many; D: TRBD1; J: TRBJ2-5; V: TRBV30
DNA: TGTGCCAGCAGCCCGGAGGGGAGCTCCTACGAGCAGTACTTC; CDR3: CASSPEGSSYEQYF; size: many; D: .; J: TRBJ2-7; V: TRBV7-8
DNA: TGTGCCACCAGCAGAGTCGGGAGGTTGTCAGATACGCAGTATTTT; CDR3: CATSRVGRLSDTQYF; size: .; D: TRBD2; J: TRBJ2-3; V: TRBV15
DNA: TGCAGCGTTGGCGGAGGCGACTCCTACAATGAGCAGTTCTTC; CDR3: CSVGGGDSYNEQFF; size: .; D: .; J: TRBJ2-1; V: TRBV29-1
DNA: TGTGCCACCTCCAGAGGGGGGGGAAAGAGAGAGACCCAGTACTTC; CDR3: CATSRGGGKRETQYF; size: .; D: .; J: TRBJ2-5; V: TRBV6-1
DNA: TGTGCCAGCAGCTTAACAGGGGGTAGTTGGGAGACCCAGTACTTC; CDR3: CASSLTGGSWETQYF; size: many; D: TRBD1; J: TRBJ2-5; V: TRBV7-8
DNA: TGCAGTGCTCTGTGGGGTCCAGCCAAAAACATTCAGTACTTC; CDR3: CSALWGPAKNIQYF; size: many; D: .; J: TRBJ2-4; V: TRBV20-1
DNA: TGTGCCAGCTCACCATTGGACAGGGCCTCTGGAAACACCATATATTTT; CDR3: CASSPLDRASGNTIYF; size: many; D: TRBD1; J: TRBJ1-3; V: TRBV18
DNA: TGTGCTAGTGGTTTCCAGGGGTTGGGTTTTATGGGGCAGCCCCAGCATTTT; CDR3: CASGFQGLGFMGQPQHF; size: .; D: .; J: TRBJ1-5; V: TRBV12-5
DNA: TGTGCCAGCAGTTTCGGACTAGCGGGCCTTAAGGGGGAGACCCAGTACTTC; CDR3: CASSFGLAGLKGETQYF; size: many; D: TRBD2; J: TRBJ2-5; V: TRBV12-3/TRBV12-4
DNA: TGCGCCAGCAGCCACTTTAGCGCCGAGCAGTACTTC; CDR3: CASSHFSAEQYF; size: many; D: .; J: TRBJ2-7; V: TRBV4-1
DNA: TGTGCCAGCAGTTCGGACGGGCTTGGGACCGTATTT; CDR3: CASSSDGLGTVF; size: many; D: .; J: TRBJ2-3; V: TRBV28
DNA: TGTGCCAGTAGTATAGCGGGACACGGCTCTGGAAACACCATATATTTT; CDR3: CASSIAGHGSGNTIYF; size: .; D: .; J: TRBJ1-3; V: TRBV19
DNA: TGTGCCAGCAGTTTAGGGAGGGAAGAGACCCAGTACTTC; CDR3: CASSLGREETQYF; size: many; D: .; J: TRBJ2-5; V: TRBV12-3/TRBV12-4
DNA: TGCGCCAGCAGCTACACCGCAGGATACTCTGGAAACACCATATATTTT; CDR3: CASSYTAGYSGNTIYF; size: many; D: .; J: TRBJ1-3; V: TRBV5-1
DNA: TGTGCCGTACGTAGCGGAATCTATGGCTACACCTTC; CDR3: CAVRSGIYGYTF; size: many; D: .; J: TRBJ1-2; V: TRBV28
DNA: TGTGCCATCAGTGAGGAGGTAGGAGGCTACAATGAGCAGTTCTTC; CDR3: CAISEEVGGYNEQFF; size: once; D: .; J: TRBJ2-1; V: TRBV10-3
DNA: TGTGCCAGCAGTCTGGGACACCAGTATGGCTACACCTTC; CDR3: CASSLGHQYGYTF; size: .; D: .; J: TRBJ1-2; V: TRBV27
DNA: TGTGCCAGCAGTCCTTGGACAGGGGAGGCGGCTTTCTTT; CDR3: CASSPWTGEAAFF; size: many; D: TRBD1; J: TRBJ1-1; V: TRBV27
DNA: TGTGCCAGCAGCAAATTAGAGACTGGTCAGCCCCAGCATTTT; CDR3: CASSKLETGQPQHF; size: many; D: .; J: TRBJ1-5; V: TRBV12-3/TRBV12-4
DNA: TGTGCCTGGAGCCCGACAGCAGATCAGCCCCAGCATTTT; CDR3: CAWSPTADQPQHF; size: many; D: .; J: TRBJ1-5; V: TRBV30
DNA: TGTGCCAGCAGTTTATCAAGGACAGACTACGATCAGTACTTC; CDR3: CASSLSRTDYDQYF; size: .; D: .; J: TRBJ2-7; V: TRBV28
DNA: TGTGCCAGCAGTTTCCAGCGACCAGGCTACACCTTC; CDR3: CASSFQRPGYTF; size: many; D: .; J: TRBJ1-2; V: TRBV12-3/TRBV12-4
DNA: TGTGCCAGCAGCTTAGACCCGGAGACTGAAGCTTTCTTT; CDR3: CASSLDPETEAFF; size: few; D: .; J: TRBJ1-1; V: TRBV7-6
DNA: TGTGCCAGCAGTTCCACCAAGAGAGGCGATACGAACACCGGGGAGCTGTTTTTT; CDR3: CASSSTKRGDTNTGELFF; size: many; D: .; J: TRBJ2-2; V: TRBV6-5
DNA: TGTGCCAGCAGTTCCGGGACAGGGTCATGGGGCTACACCTTC; CDR3: CASSSGTGSWGYTF; size: .; D: TRBD1; J: TRBJ1-2; V: TRBV14
DNA: TGCGCCAGCTTCCCCCTTCGGCAGCGGGCATACAATGAGCAGTTCTTC; CDR3: CASFPLRQRAYNEQFF; size: many; D: .; J: TRBJ2-1; V: TRBV5-1
DNA: TGTGCCAGCACCCTTAGCGGGCCCACAGATACGCAGTATTTT; CDR3: CASTLSGPTDTQYF; size: few; D: TRBD2; J: TRBJ2-3; V: TRBV16
DNA: TGTGCCAGCAGCCCCGCGGAGGGGAGGCATGAGCAGTTCTTC; CDR3: CASSPAEGRHEQFF; size: .; D: .; J: TRBJ2-1; V: TRBV7-6
DNA: TGTGCCAGCAGCTCCCAGGGGGTATCCCAAGAGACCCAGTACTTC; CDR3: CASSSQGVSQETQYF; size: .; D: TRBD1; J: TRBJ2-5; V: TRBV7-3
DNA: TGTGCCAGCAGCCAAGATAAGGTGAGGAATTCACCCCTCCACTTT; CDR3: CASSQDKVRNSPLHF; size: few; D: .; J: TRBJ1-6; V: TRBV4-2
DNA: TGTGCCAGCGGGACCCAAGCGGGGGGGCCCAGGAATGTGCAGTTCTTC; CDR3: CASGTQAGGPRNVQFF; size: many; D: TRBD2; J: TRBJ2-1; V: TRBV2
DNA: TGTGCCAGCAGCCAAGGCGGTGGGACGGCCTGGGCCGGGGAGCTGTTTTTT; CDR3: CASSQGGGTAWAGELFF; size: .; D: .; J: TRBJ2-2; V: TRBV4-2
DNA: TGTGCCAGTAGTATAGACGGGCAGATTAACACTGAAGCTTTCTTT; CDR3: CASSIDGQINTEAFF; size: many; D: .; J: TRBJ1-1; V: TRBV19
DNA: TGTGCCAGCAGTTTAAACAGGGGGTGGACTGAAGCTTTCTTT; CDR3: CASSLNRGWTEAFF; size: many; D: TRBD1; J: TRBJ1-1; V: TRBV27
DNA: TGTGCCAGCAGGGAGCAGGGGGCAGTGGCGGGAAACACCATATATTTT; CDR3: CASREQGAVAGNTIYF; size: few; D: TRBD1; J: TRBJ1-3; V: TRBV6-2/TRBV6-3
DNA: TGTGCCAGCAGGGTCGGGGGGGCCACAGATACGCAGTATTTT; CDR3: CASRVGGATDTQYF; size: many; D: TRBD2; J: TRBJ2-3; V: TRBV28
DNA: TGCAGTGCTGCTGACCCCGGGATGCCTTACTACGAGCAGTACTTC; CDR3: CSAADPGMPYYEQYF; size: few; D: .; J: TRBJ2-7; V: TRBV20-1
DNA: TGTGCCAGCAGTAGGGGACAGGGCGAGACCCAGTACTTC; CDR3: CASSRGQGETQYF; size: many; D: TRBD1; J: TRBJ2-5; V: TRBV12-3/TRBV12-4
DNA: TGTGCCAGCAGCCATTACCGGGGACAGGGCACTGAAGCTTTCTTT; CDR3: CASSHYRGQGTEAFF; size: many; D: TRBD1; J: TRBJ1-1; V: TRBV3-1
DNA: TGTGCCAGCAGTTGGGTACAGGGGGCTTGGGCTGAAGCTTTCTTT; CDR3: CASSWVQGAWAEAFF; size: .; D: TRBD1; J: TRBJ1-1; V: TRBV28
DNA: TGTGCCAGCAGCCAACGGACCCTTAACTATGGCTACACCTTC; CDR3: CASSQRTLNYGYTF; size: many; D: .; J: TRBJ1-2; V: TRBV14
DNA: TGCAGTGCTAGAGTTGGCCAGGGGAGCTCCTACGAGCAGTACTTC; CDR3: CSARVGQGSSYEQYF; size: many; D: .; J: TRBJ2-7; V: TRBV20-1
DNA: TGTGCCAGCAGTTTATCGTCTAGCCTAGATACGCAGTATTTT; CDR3: CASSLSSSLDTQYF; size: many; D: .; J: TRBJ2-3; V: TRBV28
DNA: TGTGCCATCAGTGATGGGGACAATGAGCAGTTCTTC; CDR3: CAISDGDNEQFF; size: .; D: .; J: TRBJ2-1; V: TRBV10-3
DNA: TGTGCCAGCAGTTACTTTCGACTAGCGGGTCCCACCGGGGAGCTGTTTTTT; CDR3: CASSYFRLAGPTGELFF; size: .; D: TRBD2; J: TRBJ2-2; V: TRBV6-5
DNA: TGTGCCAGTGGGGACAGGGCTATGCAGTATTTT; CDR3: CASGDRAMQYF; size: .; D: TRBD1; J: TRBJ2-3; V: TRBV9
DNA: TGTGCCATCAGTGAGTATCTAGTTGGTTTTGGCAAGAAGAGCTCTGGAAACACCATATATTTT; CDR3: CAISEYLVGFGKKSSGNTIYF; size: few; D: .; J: TRBJ1-3; V: TRBV10-3
DNA: TGTGCCAGCAGCCCAAGGGTGACTAGCGGTAAGGGTGAGCAGTTCTTC; CDR3: CASSPRVTSGKGEQFF; size: many; D: TRBD2; J: TRBJ2-1; V: TRBV6-1
DNA: TGCGCCAGCAGCCAAGTTGGGAATGAAAAACTGTTTTTT; CDR3: CASSQVGNEKLFF; size: many; D: .; J: TRBJ1-4; V: TRBV4-1
DNA: TGTGCCACCAGTGATGCGGGATATGGCTACACCTTC; CDR3: CATSDAGYGYTF; size: many; D: .; J: TRBJ1-2; V: TRBV24-1
DNA: TGTGCCAGCAGCGTAGTCGCGGGGGGACAGGGATCCTCCTACGAGCAGTACTTC; CDR3: CASSVVAGGQGSSYEQYF; size: .; D: .; J: TRBJ2-7; V: TRBV9
DNA: TGTGCCAGCAGTTTATTGACACGCTTGAACACCGGGGAGCTGTTTTTT; CDR3: CASSLLTRLNTGELFF; size: many; D: .; J: TRBJ2-2; V: TRBV28
DNA: TGTGCCAGCAGCTTAGTTGGAGCGGGGGGGTATTTTGAGCAGTTCTTC; CDR3: CASSLVGAGGYFEQFF; size: few; D: TRBD2; J: TRBJ2-1; V: TRBV11-2
DNA: TGTGCCAGCAGCCCACAGGCGAGTCCCGATACGCAGTATTTT; CDR3: CASSPQASPDTQYF; size: .; D: .; J: TRBJ2-3; V: TRBV9
DNA: TGTGCCAGCAGTGAAACAGGGGGCAAGGCTGAAGCTTTCTTT; CDR3: CASSETGGKAEAFF; size: many; D: TRBD1; J: TRBJ1-1; V: TRBV2
DNA: TGTGCCAGCAGTGAATACGGGGGAGGGTCCTACGAGCAGTACTTC; CDR3: CASSEYGGGSYEQYF; size: .; D: TRBD2; J: TRBJ2-7; V: TRBV25-1